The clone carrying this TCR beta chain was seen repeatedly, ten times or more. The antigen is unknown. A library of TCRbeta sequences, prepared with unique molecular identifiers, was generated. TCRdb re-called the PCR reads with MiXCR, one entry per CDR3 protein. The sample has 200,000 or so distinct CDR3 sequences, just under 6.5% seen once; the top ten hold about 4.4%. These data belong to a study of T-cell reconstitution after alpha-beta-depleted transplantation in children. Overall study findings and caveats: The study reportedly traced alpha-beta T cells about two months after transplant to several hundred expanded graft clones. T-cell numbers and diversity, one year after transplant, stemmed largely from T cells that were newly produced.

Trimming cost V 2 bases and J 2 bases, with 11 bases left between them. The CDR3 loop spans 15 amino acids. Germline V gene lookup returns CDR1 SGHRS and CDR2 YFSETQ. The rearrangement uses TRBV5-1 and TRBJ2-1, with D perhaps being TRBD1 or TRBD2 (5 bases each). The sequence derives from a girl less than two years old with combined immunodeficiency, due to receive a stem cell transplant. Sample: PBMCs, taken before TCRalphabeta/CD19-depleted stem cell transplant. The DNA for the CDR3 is TGCGCCAGCAGCTTCCGGGACGGACCCTACAATGAGCAGTTCTTC. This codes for CASSFRDGPYNEQFF. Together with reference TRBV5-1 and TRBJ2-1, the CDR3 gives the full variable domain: KAGVTQTPRYLIKTRGQQVTLSCSPISGHRSVSWYQQTPGQGLQFLFEYFSETQRNKGNFPGRFSGRQFSNSRSEMNVSTLELGDSALYLCASSFRDGPYNEQFFGPGTRLTVL.